One and the same sample provided the 32 T cell receptor beta chains below, sequenced in a study of blood T cell repertoires in COVID-19. The assay was immunoSEQ multiplex PCR, and TCRdb's table has in-frame clones only and misses some. This sample has over 150,000 clones, with 84% found just once. The source material was peripheral blood. The receptors shown here come from a human donor in a cohort sampled during active COVID-19.

V gene TRBV4-1 combines with J gene TRBJ1-2; D unclear. Germline V lookup: CDR1 MGHRA, CDR2 YSYEKL. Trimming pared 0 bases from V and 5 bases from J, leaving 16 bases between. The CDR3 is 16 amino acids. The CDR3 spells CASSQEEAGRYYGYTF. Written as DNA, the CDR3 is TGCGCCAGCAGCCAAGAAGAGGCGGGCAGGTATTATGGCTACACCTTC.

This chain links TRBV5-1 with TRBJ1-3; 10 nucleotides line up with TRBD1. Germline loops: CDR1 SGHRS, CDR2 YFSETQ. There are 18 residues in the CDR3. J was trimmed by 0 bases and V by 7 bases; bases with no gene match: 13. CDR3 loop: CASHPGTGAPLSGNTIYF. The CDR3 DNA reads as TGCGCCAGCCACCCCGGGACAGGGGCCCCTCTCTCTGGAAACACCATATATTTT.

This clone has more than one count but fewer than ten. The genes are TRBV19 and TRBJ1-2; D is ambiguous. V was clipped by 4 bases and J by 2 bases, with 14 bases between them. The CDR3 contains 15 residues. Per the germline V gene, CDR1 is LNHDA and CDR2 is SQIVND (reference sequence). CDR3 residues: CASSRWGGENYGYTF. The CDR3 DNA sequence: TGTGCCAGTAGTAGGTGGGGAGGTGAAAACTATGGCTACACCTTC.

This clone has just one count. This chain connects TRBV11-2 to TRBJ2-1; D is unresolved. The CDR3 length is 13 residues. CDR1 is SGHAT and CDR2 is FQNNGV in the germline V gene. Trimming stripped 3 bases from V and 7 bases from J, with 10 bases between. CDR3 in DNA: TGTGCCAGCAGCTTGCCGCGGTGGAATGAGCAGTTCTTC. Translation: CASSLPRWNEQFF.

V usage is TRBV6-5 and J usage is TRBJ2-1; perhaps TRBD2 as D (6 bases). The germline CDR1 and CDR2 sequences are MNHEY and SVGAGI. With 10 bases removed from V and 9 bases from J, the gap between germline ends came to 19 bases. The CDR3 spans 13 residues. The CDR3 nucleotides are TGTGCCACCACGGGACTTTCACCGGGTGAGCAGTTCTTC. As protein: CATTGLSPGEQFF.

The count of this clone is one. The V call is TRBV6-2 or TRBV6-3, the J call TRBJ1-1; D not certain. There are 16 residues in the CDR3. Trimming stripped 3 bases from V and 0 bases from J, with 14 bases between. Germline assignment: CDR1 MNHEY and CDR2 SVGEGT. The CDR3 loop reads CASSYRPDGMNTEAFF. In DNA, the CDR3 is TGTGCCAGCAGTTATAGGCCGGACGGGATGAACACTGAAGCTTTCTTT.

The chain's CDR3 is CASSEGYWGGRNTGELFF. The CDR3 DNA follows: TGTGCCAGCAGTGAAGGGTATTGGGGGGGGAGGAACACCGGGGAGCTGTTTTTT. The chain links TRBV6-1 to TRBJ2-2; 7 bases agree with TRBD2. J lost 1 base, V lost 1 base, and 9 bases had no gene match. The CDR3 consists of 18 residues. Germline CDR1 is MNHNS and CDR2 is SASEGT.

The gene calls are TRBV6-5 and TRBJ1-2; 9 bases agree with TRBD1. J was trimmed by 4 bases and V by 8 bases; bases with no gene match: 5. The germline gives CDR1 MNHEY, CDR2 SVGAGI. The CDR3 is made up of 13 amino acids. The CDR3 DNA reads TGTGCCAGCCACAGGGGGCTGAGCTATGGCTACACCTTC. Residues: CASHRGLSYGYTF.

The chain combines TRBV20-1 with TRBJ1-1; 8 bases match TRBD1. V was pared by 3 bases and J by 11 bases, with 5 bases of the junction left unmatched. The CDR3 is 11 amino acids. Looked up from germline, CDR1 is DFQATT and CDR2 is SNEGSKA (reference sequence). CDR3 sequence: CSARDREPAFF. CDR3 nucleotide sequence: TGCAGTGCTAGGGACAGGGAGCCGGCTTTCTTT.

The rearrangement uses TRBV5-1 and TRBJ2-3; perhaps TRBD1 as D (6 bases). Trimming took 7 bases from V and 0 from J, leaving 12 bases between them. Germline lookup yields CDR1 SGHRS and CDR2 YFSETQ. This CDR3 is built from 14 residues. The CDR3, as DNA: TGCGCCAGCTCCCTGGGGGCTAGCACAGATACGCAGTATTTT. It is translated as CASSLGASTDTQYF.

This clone was picked up a small number of times. J is TRBJ1-4 and V is TRBV27; D is ambiguous. V shed 3 bases and J shed 3 bases, with 5 bases lying between them. CDR1 and CDR2 (germline): MNHEY, SMNVEV (reference sequence). The length of the CDR3 is 13 residues. The CDR3 DNA reads as TGTGCCAGCAGTTTCCTTCCTAATGAAAAACTGTTTTTT. Amino acid sequence: CASSFLPNEKLFF.

The chain carries TRBV20-1 and TRBJ2-3; D call uncertain. The CDR3 length is 11 residues. Trimming removed 0 bases at V and 5 bases at J, with 3 bases between. Germline V CDR1 and CDR2: DFQATT, SNEGSKA (reference sequence). CDR3 in amino acids: CSARDQDTQYF. The CDR3 DNA sequence: TGCAGTGCTAGAGATCAAGATACGCAGTATTTT.

The chain carries TRBV20-1 and TRBJ1-5; 9 positions agree with TRBD1. The CDR3 loop spans 18 amino acids. Germline CDR1 is DFQATT and CDR2 is SNEGSKA (reference sequence). V lost 3 bases to trimming and J lost 0 bases; unmatched junction nucleotides: 12. CDR3 sequence: CSASPGQGLYYSNQPQHF. The CDR3 nucleotides are TGCAGTGCTAGTCCGGGACAGGGATTGTATTATAGCAATCAGCCCCAGCATTTT.

This chain links TRBV3-1 (or the pseudogene TRBV3-2) with TRBJ1-3; D possibly corresponds to TRBD1 (6 bases). Germline V gene data show CDR1 as LGHDT and CDR2 as YNNKEL (reference sequence). This CDR3 region has 15 residues. Trimming took off 4 bases at V and 2 bases at J, with 12 bases between the two ends. The CDR3 coding sequence is TGTGCCAGCAGCCGAGAACAGGGAACTGGAAACACCATATATTTT. Its translation is CASSREQGTGNTIYF.

The J gene is TRBJ2-7, the V gene TRBV7-8; maybe TRBD1 (6 bases). The CDR3 sequence is 17 residues long. V was clipped by 3 bases and J by 0 bases, with 18 bases between them. Germline loops: CDR1 SGHVS, CDR2 FQNEAQ. This chain's CDR3 is CASSFYLRDTPSYEQYF. CDR3 DNA: TGTGCCAGCAGCTTTTATCTCCGGGACACCCCCTCCTACGAGCAGTACTTC.

The rearrangement links TRBV18 to TRBJ2-7; D might be TRBD2 (6 bases). With 3 bases removed from V and 4 bases from J, the gap between germline ends came to 13 bases. The length of the CDR3 is 14 residues. Germline V gene lookup returns CDR1 KGHSH and CDR2 LQKENI. CDR3 loop: CASSPPGLPYEQYF. CDR3 coding DNA: TGTGCCAGCTCACCCCCGGGACTGCCTTACGAGCAGTACTTC.

J is TRBJ1-1 and V is TRBV6-5, with a weak D call TRBD1 (5 bases). The CDR3 runs to 11 residues. V shed 7 bases and J shed 5 bases, with 8 bases lying between them. Germline lookup yields CDR1 MNHEY and CDR2 SVGAGI. CDR3 protein: CASIRETEAFF. CDR3 DNA: TGTGCCAGCATCAGGGAAACTGAAGCTTTCTTT.

The chain combines TRBV7-3 with TRBJ1-5; D is ambiguous. CDR3 size: 12 residues. Trimming took 3 bases from V and 5 from J, leaving 5 bases between them. Per the germline V gene, CDR1 is SGHTA and CDR2 is FQGTGA. This chain's CDR3 is CASSFPYQPQHF. The CDR3 DNA reads TGTGCCAGCAGCTTCCCTTATCAGCCCCAGCATTTT.

This chain uses TRBV5-4 with TRBJ2-3; the match to TRBD1 covers 12 bases. This CDR3 spans 15 amino acids. Germline V gives CDR1 SGHNT, CDR2 YYREEE (reference sequence). V lost 5 bases to trimming and J lost 3 bases; unmatched junction nucleotides: 4. This CDR3 is CASSSGQGATDTQYF. DNA for the CDR3: TGTGCCAGCAGTTCGGGACAGGGGGCTACAGATACGCAGTATTTT.

The chain uses TRBV12-5 and TRBJ1-1; the D is unclear. From germline, CDR1 is LGHNT and CDR2 FRNRAP. V lost 1 base and J lost 4, with 10 bases in between. The CDR3 runs 14 residues. The CDR3 reads CASGLDYFGTEAFF. CDR3 in DNA: TGTGCTAGTGGTTTGGATTATTTCGGCACTGAAGCTTTCTTT.

Concerning this clone: At one of its ends the junction is not consistent with the germline gene, which may arise from a read error. The chain uses TRBV30 and TRBJ2-7; D perhaps matches TRBD1 (6 bases). This CDR3 spans 13 amino acids. Germline CDR1 reads GTSNPN; CDR2 reads SVGIG (reference sequence). CDR3 nucleotides: TGTGCCTTAAGGGCGGTTGGATCGGGACATCAAGCCTTC. Residues: CALRAVGSGHQAF.

The rearrangement uses TRBV15 and TRBJ1-1; perhaps TRBD1 as D (5 bases). The CDR3 is 14 amino acids. V was trimmed by 1 base and J by 6 bases, leaving 12 bases between them. Germline V gene data show CDR1 as LNHNV and CDR2 as YYDKDF (reference sequence). CDR3 DNA: TGTGCCACCAGCAGAGGAGCGGGGGTTTCTGAAGCTTTCTTT. Its translation: CATSRGAGVSEAFF.

This chain joins TRBV11-2 and TRBJ2-7; TRBD2 agrees at 9 bases. The CDR3 consists of 19 residues. Unmatched junction bases numbered 20, after V lost 6 bases and J lost 2 bases. Germline CDR1 reads SGHAT; CDR2 reads FQNNGV. In DNA, the CDR3 is TGTGCCAGCAGGACGATAAGACGCGTGGCGGGGGGGCGCCCCTACGAGCAGTACTTC. This codes for CASRTIRRVAGGRPYEQYF.

The DNA of the CDR3 is TGCGCCAGCAGCCAAGAGGAACACCGACAGCATGTCTATGGCTACACCTTC. It encodes CASSQEEHRQHVYGYTF. The chain employs TRBV4-1 and TRBJ1-2; D possibly corresponds to TRBD1 (5 bases). V gave up 0 bases and J gave up 4 bases, with 18 bases separating them. The CDR3 loop spans 17 amino acids. CDR1 and CDR2 (germline): MGHRA, YSYEKL.

V gene TRBV5-1 combines with J gene TRBJ1-4; D is unresolved. V lost 4 bases and J lost 6, with 13 bases in between. The CDR3 consists of 14 residues. CDR1 and CDR2 from the germline V gene are SGHRS and YFSETQ. CDR3 coding DNA: TGCGCCAGCAGCACCGGAGAAAGCGATGAAAAACTGTTTTTT. It codes for CASSTGESDEKLFF.

V and J are TRBV3-1 (or the pseudogene TRBV3-2) and TRBJ1-2, with 7 bases fitting TRBD1. Germline V lookup: CDR1 LGHDT, CDR2 YNNKEL (reference sequence). The CDR3 consists of 15 residues. The V segment lost 4 bases and the J segment 2 bases; nucleotides outside the gene matches: 7. CDR3 region: CASSRARDSNYGYTF. The CDR3 DNA reads as TGTGCCAGCAGCCGAGCCCGGGACAGCAACTATGGCTACACCTTC.

This clone has only one observation. The chain joins TRBV27 to TRBJ2-6; 7 bases are shared with TRBD1. In germline, CDR1 is MNHEY, CDR2 SMNVEV (reference sequence). The CDR3 has 16 amino acids. Trimming took 6 bases from V and 0 from J; bases not matched to a gene: 5. CDR3 DNA: TGTGCCAGCAGGCTACAGGGGCGCTCTGGGGCCAACGTCCTGACTTTC. Translation gives CASRLQGRSGANVLTF.

The chain combines TRBV11-2 with TRBJ1-1; D call uncertain. The CDR3 runs 16 residues. The germline gives CDR1 SGHAT, CDR2 FQNNGV. With 1 base removed from V and 1 base from J, the gap between germline ends came to 13 bases. The CDR3 spells CASSLVGEVANTEAFF. The CDR3 region has the DNA TGTGCCAGCAGCTTAGTCGGGGAAGTGGCGAACACTGAAGCTTTCTTT. Based on the CDR3 plus reference TRBV11-2 and TRBJ1-1, the full variable domain is EAGVAQSPRYKIIEKRQSVAFWCNPISGHATLYWYQQILGQGPKLLIQFQNNGVVDDSQLPKDRFSAERLKGVDSTLKIQPAKLEDSAVYLCASSLVGEVANTEAFFGQGTRLTVV.

The gene calls are TRBV9 and TRBJ1-4, with D tentatively TRBD1 (6 bases). There are 14 residues in the CDR3. Looked up from germline, CDR1 is SGDLS and CDR2 is YYNGEE. V lost 4 bases to trimming and J lost 7 bases, with 14 bases between them. CDR3 in DNA: TGTGCCAGCAGCTCCGAGGGGGGGAGTGAAAAACTGTTTTTT. Amino acid sequence: CASSSEGGSEKLFF.

This chain uses TRBV27 with TRBJ1-1; the D gene is possibly TRBD1 (5 bases). This CDR3 region has 14 residues. Germline CDR1 reads MNHEY; CDR2 reads SMNVEV (reference sequence). V was trimmed by 8 bases and J by 0 bases, leaving 13 bases between them. The CDR3 sequence is CASSAGRVNTEAFF. The DNA of the CDR3 is TGTGCCAGCTCAGCAGGGCGAGTGAACACTGAAGCTTTCTTT.

This clone was counted a few times. The chain carries TRBV4-1 and TRBJ2-5, with 9 nucleotides matching TRBD2. J was trimmed by 4 bases and V by 1 base; bases with no gene match: 10. This CDR3 is 17 amino acids long. Germline V gene data show CDR1 as MGHRA and CDR2 as YSYEKL. CDR3 sequence reads: CASSQAPSGGMRETQYF. The CDR3 coding sequence is TGCGCCAGCAGCCAAGCGCCCAGCGGGGGGATGCGAGAGACCCAGTACTTC.

The chain carries TRBV5-1 and TRBJ1-3; the match to TRBD1 covers 9 bases. CDR1 is SGHRS and CDR2 is YFSETQ in the germline V gene. V gave up 4 bases and J gave up 2 bases; unmatched junction bases: 7. CDR3 size: 16 residues. The chain's CDR3 is CASSEGQGTAGNTIYF. Written as DNA, the CDR3 is TGCGCCAGCAGCGAGGGACAGGGAACCGCTGGAAACACCATATATTTT.